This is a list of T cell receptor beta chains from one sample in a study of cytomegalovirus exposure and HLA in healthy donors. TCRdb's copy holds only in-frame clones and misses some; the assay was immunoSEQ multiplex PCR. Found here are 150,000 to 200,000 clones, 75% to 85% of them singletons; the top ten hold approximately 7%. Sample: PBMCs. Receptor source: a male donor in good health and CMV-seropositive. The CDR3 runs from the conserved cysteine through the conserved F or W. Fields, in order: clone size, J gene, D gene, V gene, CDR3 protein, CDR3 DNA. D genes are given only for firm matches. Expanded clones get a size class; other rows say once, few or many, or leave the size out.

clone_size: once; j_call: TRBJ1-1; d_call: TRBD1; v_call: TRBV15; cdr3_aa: CATSRVGAGQGAKDTEAFF; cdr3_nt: TGTGCCACCAGCAGAGTAGGGGCGGGACAGGGGGCGAAAGACACTGAAGCTTTCTTT
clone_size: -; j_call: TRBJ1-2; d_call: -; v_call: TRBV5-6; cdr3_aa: CASSLAPGKAYGYTF; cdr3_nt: TGTGCCAGCAGCTTGGCGCCAGGGAAGGCCTATGGCTACACCTTC
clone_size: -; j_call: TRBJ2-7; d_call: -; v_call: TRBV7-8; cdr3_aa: CASSHRWEGAYEQYF; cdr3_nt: TGTGCCAGCAGCCACAGATGGGAGGGGGCCTACGAGCAGTACTTC
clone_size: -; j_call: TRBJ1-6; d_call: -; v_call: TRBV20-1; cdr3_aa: CSAGGHSPLHF; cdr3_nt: TGCAGTGCGGGGGGTCATTCACCCCTCCACTTT
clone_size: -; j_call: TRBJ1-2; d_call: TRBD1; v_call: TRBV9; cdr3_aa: CASSDHRGAAGYTF; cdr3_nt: TGTGCCAGCAGCGACCACAGGGGGGCGGCCGGCTACACCTTC
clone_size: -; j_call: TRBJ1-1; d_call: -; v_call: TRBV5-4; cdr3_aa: CASSPTGNTEAFF; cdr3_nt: TGTGCCAGCAGCCCTACAGGGAACACTGAAGCTTTCTTT
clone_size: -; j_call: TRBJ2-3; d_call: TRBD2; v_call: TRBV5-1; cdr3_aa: CASSSASAGDVPDTQYF; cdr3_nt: TGCGCCAGCAGCTCGGCTTCAGCGGGGGACGTTCCAGATACGCAGTATTTT
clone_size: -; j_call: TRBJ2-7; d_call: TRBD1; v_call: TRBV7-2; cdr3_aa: CASSLAQGGDRDRGTYEQYF; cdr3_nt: TGTGCCAGCAGCTTAGCCCAAGGGGGGGACCGGGACAGGGGAACCTACGAGCAGTACTTC
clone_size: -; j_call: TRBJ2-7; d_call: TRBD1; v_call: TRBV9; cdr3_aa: CASSVGSWGQAHEQYF; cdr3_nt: TGTGCCAGCAGCGTAGGAAGTTGGGGACAGGCCCACGAGCAGTACTTC
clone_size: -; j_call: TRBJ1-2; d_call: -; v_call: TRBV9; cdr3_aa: CASTLHTGRYGYTF; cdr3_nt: TGTGCCAGCACGTTACACACAGGGCGGTATGGCTACACCTTC
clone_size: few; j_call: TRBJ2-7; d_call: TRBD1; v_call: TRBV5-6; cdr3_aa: CASSPDGTGSYEQYF; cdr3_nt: TGTGCCAGCAGCCCGGACGGGACAGGGTCCTACGAGCAGTACTTC
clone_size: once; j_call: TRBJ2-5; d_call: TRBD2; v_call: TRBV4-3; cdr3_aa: CASSRDGLAGEYQETQYF; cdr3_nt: TGCGCCAGCAGCCGAGATGGACTAGCGGGGGAGTATCAAGAGACCCAGTACTTC
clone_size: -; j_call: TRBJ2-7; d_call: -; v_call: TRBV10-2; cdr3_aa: CASTSGTEQYF; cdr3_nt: TGCGCCAGCACCTCAGGTACCGAGCAGTACTTC
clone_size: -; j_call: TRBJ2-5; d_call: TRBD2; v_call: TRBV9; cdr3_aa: CASSASGGGQETQYF; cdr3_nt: TGTGCCAGCAGCGCTAGCGGGGGGGGGCAAGAGACCCAGTACTTC
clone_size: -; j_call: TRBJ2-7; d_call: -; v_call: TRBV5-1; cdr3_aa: CASSLYGGSTYEQYF; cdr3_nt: TGCGCCAGCAGCTTGTACGGGGGATCTACCTACGAGCAGTACTTC
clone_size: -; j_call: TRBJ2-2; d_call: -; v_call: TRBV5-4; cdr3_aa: CASSLKRGVNTGELFF; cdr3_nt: TGTGCCAGCAGCCTAAAGCGCGGGGTTAACACCGGGGAGCTGTTTTTT
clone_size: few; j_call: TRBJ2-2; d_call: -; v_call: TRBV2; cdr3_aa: CASTSGVAVNTGELFF; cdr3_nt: TGTGCCAGCACCTCGGGGGTAGCGGTAAACACCGGGGAGCTGTTTTTT
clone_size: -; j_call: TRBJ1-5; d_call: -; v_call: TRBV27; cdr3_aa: CASSATGRGNQPQHF; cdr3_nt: TGTGCCAGCAGTGCTACGGGGAGGGGAAATCAGCCCCAGCATTTT
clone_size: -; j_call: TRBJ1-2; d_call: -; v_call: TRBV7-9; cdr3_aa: CASSRPTGGYTF; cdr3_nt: TGTGCCAGCTCCCGCCCTACGGGGGGCTACACCTTC
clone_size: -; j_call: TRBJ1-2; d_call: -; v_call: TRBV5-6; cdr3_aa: CASSPTPGLDYGYTF; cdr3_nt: TGTGCCAGCAGCCCAACCCCAGGGCTTGACTATGGCTACACCTTC
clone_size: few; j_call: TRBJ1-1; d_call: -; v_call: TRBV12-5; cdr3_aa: CASGLVRAGESTEAFF; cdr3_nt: TGTGCTAGTGGTTTGGTGAGGGCTGGGGAGAGCACTGAAGCTTTCTTT
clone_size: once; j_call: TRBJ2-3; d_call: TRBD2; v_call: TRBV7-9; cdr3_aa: CASSFLGMGGGFTDTQYF; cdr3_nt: TGTGCCAGCAGCTTTCTAGGGATGGGCGGGGGGTTCACAGATACGCAGTATTTT
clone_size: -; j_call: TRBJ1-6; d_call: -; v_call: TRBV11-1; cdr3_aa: CASSLFERGNSPLHF; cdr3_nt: TGTGCCAGCAGCTTATTCGAAAGGGGCAATTCACCCCTCCACTTT
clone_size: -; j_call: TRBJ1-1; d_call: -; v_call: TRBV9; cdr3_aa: CASSERTVMNTEAFF; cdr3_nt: TGTGCCAGCAGCGAAAGGACAGTCATGAACACTGAAGCTTTCTTT
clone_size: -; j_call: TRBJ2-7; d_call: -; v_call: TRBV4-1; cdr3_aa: CASSLGAESSYEQYF; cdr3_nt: TGCGCCAGCAGCCTGGGGGCAGAAAGCTCCTACGAGCAGTACTTC
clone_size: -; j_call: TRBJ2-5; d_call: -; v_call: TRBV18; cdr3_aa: CASSPYVTQETQYF; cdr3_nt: TGTGCCAGCTCACCATACGTGACTCAAGAGACCCAGTACTTC
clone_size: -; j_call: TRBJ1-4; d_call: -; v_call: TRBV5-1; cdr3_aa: CASSSTAATNEKLFF; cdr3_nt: TGCGCCAGCAGCTCGACAGCCGCAACTAATGAAAAACTGTTTTTT
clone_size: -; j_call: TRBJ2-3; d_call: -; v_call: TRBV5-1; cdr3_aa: CASSPGTDTDTQYF; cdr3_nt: TGCGCCAGCAGCCCCGGGACTGACACAGATACGCAGTATTTT
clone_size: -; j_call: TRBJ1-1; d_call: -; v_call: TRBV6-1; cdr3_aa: CASSDPLSGRAFF; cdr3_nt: TGTGCCAGCAGTGACCCCCTGTCAGGTCGAGCTTTCTTT
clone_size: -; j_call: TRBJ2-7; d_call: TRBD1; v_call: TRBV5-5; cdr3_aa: CASSLWTGGNEQYF; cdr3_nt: TGTGCCAGCAGCTTGTGGACAGGGGGCAACGAGCAGTACTTC
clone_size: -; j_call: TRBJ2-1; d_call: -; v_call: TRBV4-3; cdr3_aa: CASSRSRDTDDEQFF; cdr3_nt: TGCGCCAGCAGCCGTTCACGGGACACAGACGATGAGCAGTTCTTC
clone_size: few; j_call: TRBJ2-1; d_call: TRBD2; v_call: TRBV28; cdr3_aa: CASNLETGGSSYNEQFF; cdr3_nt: TGTGCCAGCAATTTAGAAACGGGGGGGAGCTCCTACAATGAGCAGTTCTTC
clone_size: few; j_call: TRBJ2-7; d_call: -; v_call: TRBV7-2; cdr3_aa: CASSLGPSDRNYEQYF; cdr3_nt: TGTGCCAGCAGCTTAGGCCCTAGCGACCGCAACTACGAGCAGTACTTC
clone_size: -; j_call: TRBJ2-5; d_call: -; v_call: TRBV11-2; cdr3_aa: CASSNTNQETQYF; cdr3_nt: TGTGCCAGCAGCAACACTAACCAAGAGACCCAGTACTTC
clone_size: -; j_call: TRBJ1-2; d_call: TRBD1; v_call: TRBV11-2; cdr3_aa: CASSPGQGPYGYTF; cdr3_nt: TGTGCCAGCAGCCCGGGACAGGGTCCCTATGGCTACACCTTC
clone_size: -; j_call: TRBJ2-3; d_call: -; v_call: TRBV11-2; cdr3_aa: CASSSYRSGTDTQYF; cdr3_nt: TGTGCCAGCAGCTCATACCGGTCCGGCACAGATACGCAGTATTTT
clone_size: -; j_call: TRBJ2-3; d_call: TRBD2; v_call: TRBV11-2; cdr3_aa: CASDAGLAGRTDTQYF; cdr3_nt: TGTGCCAGCGACGCCGGGCTAGCGGGGCGCACAGATACGCAGTATTTT
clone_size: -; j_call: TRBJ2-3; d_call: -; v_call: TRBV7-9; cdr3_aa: CASSLGQQTDTQYF; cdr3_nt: TGTGCCAGCAGCTTAGGACAGCAGACAGATACGCAGTATTTT
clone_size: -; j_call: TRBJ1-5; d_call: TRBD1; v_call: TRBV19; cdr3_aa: CATTPTGTYSNQPQHF; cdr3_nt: TGTGCCACCACCCCGACAGGGACTTATAGCAATCAGCCCCAGCATTTT
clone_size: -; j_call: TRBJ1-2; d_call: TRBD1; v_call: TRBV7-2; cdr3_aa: CASSLGGWGAPGQEGYTF; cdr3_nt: TGTGCCAGCAGCTTAGGGGGTTGGGGAGCTCCCGGACAGGAGGGCTACACCTTC
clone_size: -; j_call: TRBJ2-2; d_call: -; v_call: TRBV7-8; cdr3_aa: CASSLGAATNTGELFF; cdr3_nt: TGTGCCAGCAGCTTAGGGGCAGCTACGAACACCGGGGAGCTGTTTTTT
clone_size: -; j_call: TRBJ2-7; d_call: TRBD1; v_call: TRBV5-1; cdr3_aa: CASSSSPGQGTHEQYF; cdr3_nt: TGCGCCAGCAGCTCCTCGCCGGGACAGGGAACCCACGAGCAGTACTTC
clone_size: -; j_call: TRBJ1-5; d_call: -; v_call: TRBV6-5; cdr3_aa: CASSRGDQPQHF; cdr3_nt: TGTGCCAGCAGCAGGGGAGATCAGCCCCAGCATTTT
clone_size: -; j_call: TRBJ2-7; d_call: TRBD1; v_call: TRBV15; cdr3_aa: CATSGQGQQYF; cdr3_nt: TGTGCCACCAGCGGACAGGGACAGCAGTACTTC
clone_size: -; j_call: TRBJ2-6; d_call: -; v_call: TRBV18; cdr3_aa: CASSRVGVSGANVLTF; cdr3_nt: TGTGCCAGCTCCCGAGTCGGGGTCTCTGGGGCCAACGTCCTGACTTTC
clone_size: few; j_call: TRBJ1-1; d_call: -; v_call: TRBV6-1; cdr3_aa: CASSEAEGVNTEAFF; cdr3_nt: TGTGCCAGCAGTGAAGCTGAAGGGGTAAACACTGAAGCTTTCTTT
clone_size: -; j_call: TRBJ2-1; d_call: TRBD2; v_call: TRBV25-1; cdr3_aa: CASSSHSPGLAGHEQFF; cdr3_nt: TGTGCCAGCAGTTCCCACTCGCCGGGACTAGCGGGGCATGAGCAGTTCTTC
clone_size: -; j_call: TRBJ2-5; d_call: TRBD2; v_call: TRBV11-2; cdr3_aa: CASSLEGSGGPETQYF; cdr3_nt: TGTGCCAGCAGCTTAGAGGGTAGCGGGGGACCTGAGACCCAGTACTTC
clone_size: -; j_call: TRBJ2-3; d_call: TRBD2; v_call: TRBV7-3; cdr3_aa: CASSRNSGGRDTQYF; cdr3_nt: TGTGCCAGCAGCCGGAATAGCGGGGGGAGAGATACGCAGTATTTT
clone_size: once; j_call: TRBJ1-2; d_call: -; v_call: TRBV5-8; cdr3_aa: CASSLGVRRRQLPHYGYTF; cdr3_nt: TGTGCCAGCAGCTTAGGAGTCAGACGCCGACAGCTTCCTCACTATGGCTACACCTTC
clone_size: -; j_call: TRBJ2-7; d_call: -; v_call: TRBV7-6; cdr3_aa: CASSLEGQAAYEQYF; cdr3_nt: TGTGCCAGCAGCTTAGAGGGGCAGGCCGCCTACGAGCAGTACTTC
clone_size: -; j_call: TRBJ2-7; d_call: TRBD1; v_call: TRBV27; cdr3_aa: CASSLKGQENYEQYF; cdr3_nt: TGTGCCAGCAGTTTAAAGGGACAGGAAAACTACGAGCAGTACTTC